This is a list of T cell receptor beta chains from one sample in a study of Tregs in tolerant kidney transplant recipients. Some clones are missing from TCRdb's copy, which holds only in-frame ones; the method was immunoSEQ multiplex PCR. The table shows 16,000 or so clones, with around 66% occurring only once. No antigen has been assigned to these receptors. The sequencing sample was made of Tregs from blood cultured with allogeneic cells. Receptor source: a human donor in good health. CDR3s include the opening cysteine and the closing phenylalanine or tryptophan. D genes are given only for firm matches. The size entry is marked missing in some rows and otherwise reads once, few, many or a size class.

V: TRBV21-1
J: TRBJ1-1
D: -
size: few
DNA: TGTGCCAGCAGCAATCCGGCGATAATGAACACTGAAGCTTTCTTT
CDR3: CASSNPAIMNTEAFF

V: TRBV9
J: TRBJ2-7
D: TRBD1
size: many
DNA: TGTGCCAGCAGCGTCGGACAGGGCTCCCGGTGGGAGCAGTACTTC
CDR3: CASSVGQGSRWEQYF

V: TRBV9
J: TRBJ2-3
D: -
size: -
DNA: TGTGCCAGCAGCGTAGTTGGGGGGAGCACAGATACGCAGTATTTT
CDR3: CASSVVGGSTDTQYF

V: TRBV11-1
J: TRBJ2-1
D: -
size: -
DNA: TGTGCCAGCAGTCCCCGCGCAAGATACAATGAGCAGTTCTTC
CDR3: CASSPRARYNEQFF

V: TRBV30
J: TRBJ1-6
D: -
size: -
DNA: TGTGCCTGGGACAGTACCTATAATTCACCCCTCCACTTT
CDR3: CAWDSTYNSPLHF

V: TRBV7-2
J: TRBJ1-2
D: TRBD1
size: -
DNA: TGTGCCAGCAGCTTCTTTCCGACAGGGCAGGGCTACACCTTC
CDR3: CASSFFPTGQGYTF

V: TRBV10-3
J: TRBJ1-2
D: -
size: -
DNA: TGTGCCATCAGTTCGAATTCTAACTATGGCTACACCTTC
CDR3: CAISSNSNYGYTF

V: TRBV6-6
J: TRBJ1-1
D: -
size: once
DNA: TGTGCCAGCAGTCGAACATGGACCGAAGCTTTCTTT
CDR3: CASSRTWTEAFF

V: TRBV6-1
J: TRBJ2-3
D: TRBD2
size: -
DNA: TGTGCCAGCCAGGTGGGGGGGAATGCAGATACGCAGTATTTT
CDR3: CASQVGGNADTQYF

V: TRBV7-9
J: TRBJ1-1
D: -
size: -
DNA: TGTGCCAGCAGCTTAGGGCAGGGAGGAGTTGGAACTGAAGCTTTCTTT
CDR3: CASSLGQGGVGTEAFF

V: TRBV30
J: TRBJ2-1
D: TRBD1
size: -
DNA: TGTGCCTGGAGTGTAATGCGGACAGGTTACGATGAGCAGTTCTTC
CDR3: CAWSVMRTGYDEQFF

V: TRBV4-2
J: TRBJ1-2
D: -
size: once
DNA: TGTGCCAGCAGCCAAGATCAGGCCCCCGAGGGCTACACCTTC
CDR3: CASSQDQAPEGYTF

V: TRBV29-1
J: TRBJ2-3
D: TRBD2
size: -
DNA: TGCAGCGTTGAAGTAGCGGGAGGGCCAGATACGCAGTATTTT
CDR3: CSVEVAGGPDTQYF

V: TRBV19
J: TRBJ2-7
D: -
size: -
DNA: TGTGCCAGTAGCGGGTCTCACGAGCAGTACTTC
CDR3: CASSGSHEQYF

V: TRBV5-4
J: TRBJ2-1
D: TRBD2
size: -
DNA: TGTGCCAGTAGTAGACTAGCGGGACTCAATGAGCAGTTCTTC
CDR3: CASSRLAGLNEQFF

V: TRBV5-8
J: TRBJ2-2
D: -
size: -
DNA: TGTGCCAGCAGCTTGGACTTGAACACCGGGGAGCTGTTTTTT
CDR3: CASSLDLNTGELFF

V: TRBV7-9
J: TRBJ2-3
D: -
size: few
DNA: TGTGCCAGCAGCTCTCCAGGGATCGATACGCAGTATTTT
CDR3: CASSSPGIDTQYF

V: TRBV7-9
J: TRBJ2-3
D: -
size: few
DNA: TGTGCCAGCAGCCCTCCCACAGATACGCAGTATTTT
CDR3: CASSPPTDTQYF

V: TRBV11-3
J: TRBJ1-1
D: -
size: -
DNA: TGTGCCAGCAGCTGGAGGCTGAAGAACACTGAAGCTTTCTTT
CDR3: CASSWRLKNTEAFF

V: TRBV11-2
J: TRBJ2-7
D: -
size: -
DNA: TGTGCCAGCAGCCTCTTCCGGGGGGCCCACGTACCCTACGAGCAGTACTTC
CDR3: CASSLFRGAHVPYEQYF

V: TRBV6-1
J: TRBJ1-2
D: TRBD1
size: -
DNA: TGTGCCAGCAGTGAAGGGACAGGGGGCATCTATGGCTACACCTTC
CDR3: CASSEGTGGIYGYTF

V: TRBV28
J: TRBJ2-7
D: TRBD1
size: -
DNA: TGTGCCAGCAGTTTAACAGGGGGCTTTTACGAGCAGTACTTC
CDR3: CASSLTGGFYEQYF

V: TRBV6-4
J: TRBJ2-5
D: -
size: -
DNA: TGTGCCACCCAGACCGAGGACGGGCAAGAGACCCAGTACTTC
CDR3: CATQTEDGQETQYF

V: TRBV7-2
J: TRBJ2-1
D: TRBD1
size: -
DNA: TGTGCCAGCTTGAATCCCGACAGGGGCGGCAATGAGCAGTTCTTC
CDR3: CASLNPDRGGNEQFF

V: TRBV11-3
J: TRBJ1-3
D: -
size: -
DNA: TGTGCCAGCAGCAGACAGGGAAACACCATATATTTT
CDR3: CASSRQGNTIYF

V: TRBV10-1
J: TRBJ2-3
D: TRBD2
size: -
DNA: TGCGCCAGCAGTGAGTCGGCTAGCGGGGGCACAGATACGCAGTATTTT
CDR3: CASSESASGGTDTQYF

V: TRBV19
J: TRBJ1-5
D: -
size: large
DNA: TGTGCCAGTAGTATCGGGAGAGATCAGCCCCAGCATTTT
CDR3: CASSIGRDQPQHF

V: TRBV5-6
J: TRBJ1-4
D: -
size: -
DNA: TGTGCCAGCAGCTTGGCAGGGAGGGGTGAAAAACTGTTTTTT
CDR3: CASSLAGRGEKLFF

V: TRBV2
J: TRBJ1-6
D: -
size: -
DNA: TGTGCCAGCAGTTCCCAGGGGAAGGGATCACCCCTCCACTTT
CDR3: CASSSQGKGSPLHF

V: TRBV9
J: TRBJ2-3
D: -
size: -
DNA: TGTGCCAGCAGCCCCTATTTTGAAAGCGATACGCAGTATTTT
CDR3: CASSPYFESDTQYF

V: TRBV5-6
J: TRBJ1-6
D: -
size: -
DNA: TGTGCCAGCAGCTTGAGGGGAGTGAGAAATTCACCCCTCCACTTT
CDR3: CASSLRGVRNSPLHF

V: TRBV4-3
J: TRBJ2-2
D: TRBD2
size: -
DNA: TGCGCCAGCAGCCAAGAGGCGGGGGTGGTCACCGGGGAGCTGTTTTTT
CDR3: CASSQEAGVVTGELFF

V: TRBV14
J: TRBJ2-5
D: -
size: -
DNA: TGTGCCAGCAGCCAAGACGACTTCGGTGGGGAGACCCAGTACTTC
CDR3: CASSQDDFGGETQYF

V: TRBV18
J: TRBJ1-2
D: TRBD1
size: medium-sized
DNA: TGTGCCAGCTCACCGACAGGGGGCAGCTATGGCTACACCTTC
CDR3: CASSPTGGSYGYTF

V: TRBV28
J: TRBJ2-3
D: -
size: many
DNA: TGTGCCAGCAACTACGCGGTGGGTACGCAGTATTTT
CDR3: CASNYAVGTQYF

V: TRBV6-5
J: TRBJ1-3
D: -
size: medium-sized
DNA: TGTGCCAGCAGTAGAGGTGACACCATATATTTT
CDR3: CASSRGDTIYF

V: TRBV4-3
J: TRBJ2-1
D: -
size: few
DNA: TGCGCCAGCAGCCAAGATGTAAAGGGAAGCTCCTACAATGAGCAGTTCTTC
CDR3: CASSQDVKGSSYNEQFF

V: TRBV28
J: TRBJ2-4
D: -
size: -
DNA: TGTGCCAGCAGCGAGGGACACGGCTGGTACTTC
CDR3: CASSEGHGWYF

V: TRBV7-2
J: TRBJ1-2
D: -
size: -
DNA: TGTGCCAGCAGCCCAACCGGGACACCCTATGGCTACACCTTC
CDR3: CASSPTGTPYGYTF

V: TRBV11-3
J: TRBJ1-2
D: -
size: few
DNA: TGTGCCAGCAGCTCTCCAGGGGAGAGTCTAGGTGGCTACACCTTC
CDR3: CASSSPGESLGGYTF

V: TRBV2
J: TRBJ1-1
D: -
size: medium-sized
DNA: TGTGCCAGCAGGGTCCAGGGGAGGAACACTGAAGCTTTCTTT
CDR3: CASRVQGRNTEAFF

V: TRBV27
J: TRBJ1-2
D: TRBD1
size: many
DNA: TGTGCCAGCAGTTTTACAGGGGGGTTAGGCTACACCTTC
CDR3: CASSFTGGLGYTF